This entry lists 26 T cell receptor beta chains sequenced from one sample in a study of cytomegalovirus exposure and HLA in healthy donors. The study ran its PCR with 60 Vbeta and 13 Jbeta primers. Libraries were prepared by immunoSEQ multiplex PCR; TCRdb keeps only in-frame clonotypes and omits some of them. The data contain over 100,000 clones, around four fifths of them singletons. The sequencing sample was made of PBMCs. These receptors all come from a female donor in good health and CMV-seronegative.

The gene calls are TRBV29-1 and TRBJ1-3; the D gene is possibly TRBD1 (6 bases). The ends were cut back, 7 bases at V and 0 bases at J, with 13 bases in the middle. This CDR3 comprises 14 residues. CDR1 SQVTM and CDR2 ANQGSEA come from the germline V gene. DNA of the CDR3: TGCAGCGCACTGACAGGAACCTCTGGAAACACCATATATTTT. Its protein product is CSALTGTSGNTIYF.

This sequence joins TRBV6-5 and TRBJ1-1, with 7 bases identical to TRBD1. Trimming took 4 bases from V and 2 from J; bases not matched to a gene: 7. Germline-derived CDR1 and CDR2 are MNHEY and SVGAGI. This CDR3 contains 15 residues. CDR3 amino acids: CASSSAGQINTEAFF. In DNA form, the CDR3 reads TGTGCCAGCAGTTCCGCGGGACAGATTAACACTGAAGCTTTCTTT.

This clone showed up just once. The rearrangement joins TRBV27 to TRBJ2-7; D might be TRBD2 (5 bases). The germline V gene encodes CDR1 MNHEY and CDR2 SMNVEV (reference sequence). There are 14 residues in the CDR3. V lost 1 base to trimming and J lost 3 bases, with 10 bases between them. As DNA, the CDR3 is TGTGCCAGCAGTTTATTCGGGGAATTCTACGAGCAGTACTTC. Its translation: CASSLFGEFYEQYF.

This clone was detected only a few times. The chain has TRBV6-4 and TRBJ2-7; D is uncertain. This CDR3 region has 13 residues. The germline CDR1 and CDR2 sequences are MRHNA and SNTAGT. The V end was cut by 5 bases, the J end by 1 base, with 9 bases between. This CDR3 reads CASSLAKSYEQYF. The DNA of the CDR3 is TGTGCCAGCAGTTTAGCTAAGTCCTACGAGCAGTACTTC.

The rearrangement joins TRBV2 to TRBJ2-5, with D possibly TRBD1 on 6 matching bases. V shed 1 base and J shed 0 bases, with 9 bases lying between them. The germline V gene has CDR1 SNHLY and CDR2 FYNNEI. This CDR3 has 15 residues. The CDR3 loop reads CASSEGDNNQETQYF. CDR3 sequence (DNA): TGTGCCAGCAGTGAAGGGGACAACAACCAAGAGACCCAGTACTTC.

This chain links TRBV10-3 with TRBJ2-2, with D possibly being TRBD1 (5 bases). V gave up 7 bases and J gave up 3 bases, with 12 bases separating them. There are 14 residues in the CDR3. CDR1 ENHRY and CDR2 SYGVKD come from the germline V gene. Here the CDR3 DNA reads TGTGCCATCAATCCAGGGCGAGACACCGGGGAGCTGTTTTTT. This codes for CAINPGRDTGELFF.

V gene TRBV7-9 combines with J gene TRBJ1-1; D perhaps matches TRBD1 (6 bases). Germline V gene lookup returns CDR1 SEHNR and CDR2 FQNEAQ (reference sequence). V lost 3 bases, J lost 4 bases, and 9 bases lay in between. The CDR3 has 13 amino acids. CDR3 residues: CASSFIQGTEAFF. The CDR3 bases are TGTGCCAGCAGCTTTATACAGGGCACTGAAGCTTTCTTT. Full variable domain (missing parts from reference TRBV7-9 and TRBJ1-1): DTGVSQNPRHKITKRGQNVTFRCDPISEHNRLYWYRQTLGQGPEFLTYFQNEAQLEKSRLLSDRFSAERPKGSFSTLEIQRTEQGDSAMYLCASSFIQGTEAFFGQGTRLTVV.

The rearrangement uses TRBV7-3 and TRBJ1-5; D may be TRBD1 (5 bases). Germline V CDR1 and CDR2: SGHTA, FQGTGA. V lost 2 bases and J lost 2, with 10 bases in between. This CDR3 region has 15 residues. DNA of the CDR3: TGTGCCAGCAGCTTACGGACACCTCGCAATCAGCCCCAGCATTTT. As protein: CASSLRTPRNQPQHF.

The chain uses TRBV9 and TRBJ1-1; D perhaps matches TRBD1 (5 bases). The CDR3 contains 14 residues. The V and J ends lost 4 bases and 5 bases respectively, with 15 bases between them. Germline V gives CDR1 SGDLS, CDR2 YYNGEE. CDR3 amino acids: CASSHQGGDTEAFF. CDR3 nucleotides: TGTGCCAGCAGCCACCAGGGCGGGGATACTGAAGCTTTCTTT.

The V gene is TRBV2, the J gene TRBJ2-3; TRBD1 matches 10 bases. The germline CDR1 and CDR2 sequences are SNHLY and FYNNEI. Trimming removed 1 base from V and 2 bases from J; junction bases left unmatched: 3. The CDR3 totals 16 residues. CDR3 DNA sequence: TGTGCCAGCAGTGAAGGGGACAGGGGCACCACAGATACGCAGTATTTT. Amino acid sequence: CASSEGDRGTTDTQYF.

V usage is TRBV15 and J usage is TRBJ1-5; D is ambiguous. CDR1 LNHNV and CDR2 YYDKDF come from the germline V gene (reference sequence). The CDR3 is 14 residues long. V was trimmed by 3 bases and J by 3 bases, leaving 9 bases between them. In nucleotides, the CDR3 is TGTGCCACCAGCAGGGTGGCCTTCAATCAGCCCCAGCATTTT. Its translation: CATSRVAFNQPQHF.

This clone was counted once. The rearrangement joins TRBV11-2 to TRBJ2-7; D is ambiguous. V gave up 0 bases and J gave up 0 bases, with 9 bases separating them. The germline CDR1 and CDR2 sequences are SGHAT and FQNNGV. CDR3 length: 15 amino acids. For the CDR3, the DNA is TGTGCCAGCAGCTTAGATTATGCGAGCTCCTACGAGCAGTACTTC. This gives the protein CASSLDYASSYEQYF.

The chain carries TRBV7-2 and TRBJ1-1, with D possibly matching TRBD1 (6 bases). V was clipped by 8 bases and J by 0 bases, with 10 bases between them. Germline V lookup: CDR1 SGHTA, CDR2 FQGNSA. The CDR3 runs 13 residues. CDR3 amino acids: CASFWTVNTEAFF. In DNA, the CDR3 is TGTGCCAGCTTCTGGACAGTGAACACTGAAGCTTTCTTT.

The CDR3 here is CASSSGPITDTQYF. For the CDR3, the DNA is TGTGCCAGCAGCTCAGGCCCCATCACAGATACGCAGTATTTT. The chain couples TRBV11-2 to TRBJ2-3; no definite D call. Germline V gene lookup returns CDR1 SGHAT and CDR2 FQNNGV. V was shortened by 4 bases and J by 2 bases, with 10 bases between the two germline ends. The CDR3 has 14 amino acids.

This clone was recorded only once. This chain links TRBV9 with TRBJ2-5, with TRBD2 matching 7 bases. The better agreement between TRBJ2-7 and the DNA end casts doubt on the J call. CDR3 size: 14 residues. CDR1 is SGDLS and CDR2 is YYNGEE in the germline V gene. CDR3 region: CASSPRGLAYEQYF. In nucleotides, the CDR3 is TGTGCCAGCAGCCCCCGAGGACTAGCCTACGAGCAGTACTTC.

This clone was observed once. The V call is TRBV7-8, the J call TRBJ2-7; possible D gene TRBD1, 6 bases. V was clipped by 8 bases and J by 1 base, with 6 bases between them. Germline values: CDR1 SGHVS, CDR2 FQNEAQ. There are 11 residues in the CDR3. The CDR3 is CASQGSYEQYF. The CDR3 DNA sequence: TGTGCCAGCCAGGGGTCCTACGAGCAGTACTTC.

With respect to this clone: One junction end disagrees with the germline gene, perhaps due to a read error. The genes are TRBV2 and TRBJ1-4; maybe TRBD1 (6 bases). Germline V lookup: CDR1 SNHLY, CDR2 FYNNEI. The CDR3 runs 15 residues. CDR3 protein: CASREDRPTNEKLFF. DNA of the CDR3: TGTGCCAGCAGAGAAGACAGGCCAACTAATGAAAAACTGTTTTTT.

The CDR3 DNA reads TGTGCCAGCAGCCCCCAACCTGGACTAGCGGGAACAGATACGCAGTATTTT. Amino acid sequence: CASSPQPGLAGTDTQYF. V usage is TRBV9 and J usage is TRBJ2-3; 12 positions match TRBD2. The CDR3 covers 17 residues. The germline V gene encodes CDR1 SGDLS and CDR2 YYNGEE. The V and J ends lost 4 bases and 3 bases, in that order; junction bases with no gene match: 9.

The rearrangement links TRBV19 to TRBJ1-1, with D unclear. Trimming shortened V by 3 bases and J by 0 bases, and 5 bases separated the two germline ends. This CDR3 is 13 amino acids long. Germline assignment: CDR1 LNHDA and CDR2 SQIVND (reference sequence). The CDR3 nucleotides are TGTGCCAGTAGTATCGTGTTGAACACTGAAGCTTTCTTT. It translates to CASSIVLNTEAFF. Based on the CDR3 plus reference TRBV19 and TRBJ1-1, the full variable domain is DGGITQSPKYLFRKEGQNVTLSCEQNLNHDAMYWYRQDPGQGLRLIYYSQIVNDFQKGDIAEGYSVSREKKESFPLTVTSAQKNPTAFYLCASSIVLNTEAFFGQGTRLTVV.

A single count supports this clone. This rearrangement joins TRBV5-6 to TRBJ2-7, with a weak D call TRBD1 (5 bases). The CDR3 spans 13 residues. The V gene lost 1 base and the J gene lost 7 bases, with 12 bases spanning the gap. Germline CDR1 SGHDT, CDR2 YYEEEE. CDR3 sequence (DNA): TGTGCCAGCAGCTTGATCAGGGTTGAAGAGCAGTACTTC. Its translation: CASSLIRVEEQYF.

The chain joins TRBV7-2 to TRBJ2-5, with D uncertain. The V gene's germline CDR1 is SGHTA and CDR2 FQGNSA. Deletions cut 5 bases from V and 13 bases from J, with 23 bases between. CDR3 size: 14 residues. In DNA form, the CDR3 reads TGTGCCAGCAGCCCCCAAGGTAGTGTGGCCACGGGGTACTTC. This translates into CASSPQGSVATGYF.

The J gene is TRBJ2-5, the V gene TRBV29-1; a weak D match, TRBD1 (6 bases). The J call could be wrong; TRBJ2-7 is a better fit for the DNA end. The CDR3 is made up of 13 amino acids. CDR1 is SQVTM, CDR2 ANQGSEA, per germline. The chain's CDR3 is CSVVTGESYEQYF. CDR3 coding DNA: TGCAGCGTTGTGACAGGAGAATCCTACGAGCAGTACTTC.

CDR3 protein: CASSETGGYEQYF. CDR3 coding DNA: TGTGCCAGCAGTGAGACAGGGGGGTACGAGCAGTACTTC. The chain is built from TRBV28 and TRBJ2-7, with 9 bases that match TRBD1. CDR1 is MDHEN and CDR2 is SYDVKM in the germline V gene. This CDR3 has 13 residues. Trimming took 5 bases from V and 4 from J; bases not matched to a gene: 3.

This sequence joins TRBV4-1 and TRBJ1-2, with D unclear. V was pared by 1 base and J by 5 bases, with 14 bases between. Germline-derived CDR1 and CDR2 are MGHRA and YSYEKL. The CDR3 runs 15 residues. This CDR3 reads CASSQAEEVVYGYTF. The CDR3 DNA follows: TGCGCCAGCAGCCAAGCTGAGGAGGTGGTATATGGCTACACCTTC.

The chain joins TRBV4-2 to TRBJ2-7; 10 nucleotides agree with TRBD2. Looked up from germline, CDR1 is LGHNA and CDR2 is YNFKEQ. CDR3 length equals 17 residues. V lost 4 bases and J lost 3; bases outside the gene matches: 12. The CDR3, as DNA: TGTGCCAGCAGCCCGGGGGTAGCGGGAGGCCGCGTCTACGAGCAGTACTTC. Encoded protein: CASSPGVAGGRVYEQYF.

This clone was seen only a few times. The DNA of the CDR3 is TGTGCCAGCAGCGTAGAATCCAGCCCCAGAGGTATTCAGTACTTC. Translating it yields CASSVESSPRGIQYF. V and J are TRBV9 and TRBJ2-4; no clear D gene. The V end lost 0 bases, the J end lost 10 bases, and 17 bases lay between the germline ends. This CDR3 region has 15 residues. Germline V gene lookup returns CDR1 SGDLS and CDR2 YYNGEE.